Presented here are 28 T cell receptor beta chains from one specimen sequenced in a study of T-cell reconstitution after alpha-beta-depleted transplantation in children. As it was prepared, the TCRbeta library received unique molecular identifiers. One entry per CDR3 protein results from TCRdb running MiXCR on the PCR reads. The sample shows approximately 430,000 distinct CDR3 sequences, roughly 16% of them seen only once. The sequences come from PBMCs, mostly from graft donor cells, collected 360 days after TCRalphabeta/CD19-depleted stem cell transplant. Every receptor here comes from a boy less than two years old who had a stem cell transplant for Wiskott-Aldrich syndrome, so the T cells may come from the graft donor.

This clonotype occurred a few times. V gene TRBV7-2 combines with J gene TRBJ2-3, with 8 positions matching TRBD2. The V gene's germline CDR1 is SGHTA and CDR2 FQGNSA. Trimming took 2 bases from V and 4 from J; bases not matched to a gene: 5. The CDR3 is 15 amino acids. The CDR3 DNA reads TGTGCCAGCAGCTTATTCCGGGGGGGCCCAGATACGCAGTATTTT. Its translation: CASSLFRGGPDTQYF.

This clonotype was recorded many times. The rearrangement links TRBV18 to TRBJ2-1, with 14 bases matching TRBD2. CDR1 and CDR2 from the germline V gene are KGHSH and LQKENI. This CDR3 region has 16 residues. The ends lost 3 bases at V and 7 bases at J; junction bases unmatched: 5. The CDR3 spells CASSPGLAGGGNEQFF. The CDR3 DNA is TGTGCCAGCTCACCCGGACTAGCGGGAGGAGGTAATGAGCAGTTCTTC.

This rearrangement joins TRBV20-1 to TRBJ2-2; a weak D match, TRBD2 (6 bases). Trimming took 6 bases from V and 1 from J, leaving 18 bases between them. CDR3 size: 16 residues. The germline CDR1 and CDR2 sequences are DFQATT and SNEGSKA (reference sequence). CDR3 DNA: TGCAGTGCCGGGGCGATCTCGGGGGAGAACACCGGGGAGCTGTTTTTT. Protein sequence: CSAGAISGENTGELFF.

The V and J genes are TRBV6-5 and TRBJ2-7, with unresolved D. Looked up from germline, CDR1 is MNHEY and CDR2 is SVGAGI. V lost 0 bases and J 2 bases, leaving 8 bases between the germline ends. There are 14 residues in the CDR3. The CDR3 coding sequence is TGTGCCAGCAGTTACTCGGGCTTCCCCTACGAGCAGTACTTC. It specifies CASSYSGFPYEQYF.

The gene calls are TRBV18 and TRBJ1-4, with TRBD1 identical over 10 bases. Trimming removed 4 bases from V and 7 bases from J; junction bases left unmatched: 9. The V gene's germline CDR1 is KGHSH and CDR2 LQKENI. The CDR3 totals 16 residues. The CDR3 loop reads CASSHTPGTGVEKLFF. The CDR3 nucleotides are TGTGCCAGCTCACATACCCCCGGGACAGGGGTTGAAAAACTGTTTTTT.

This clonotype was observed a few times. Written as DNA, the CDR3 is TGCAGCGTCTCCGATCTCGCGGGGTACAATGAGCAGTTCTTC. Its protein is CSVSDLAGYNEQFF. The chain employs TRBV29-1 and TRBJ2-1, with a possible D match to TRBD2 (6 bases). Trimming took 6 bases from V and 4 from J, leaving 16 bases between them. In germline, CDR1 is SQVTM, CDR2 ANQGSEA. The CDR3 extends over 14 amino acids.

This sequence joins TRBV28 and TRBJ2-3; D is possibly TRBD2 (5 bases). V was cut by 7 bases and J by 1 base, with 12 bases left in between. The CDR3 runs 14 residues. Germline CDR1 and CDR2: MDHEN and SYDVKM. The chain's CDR3 is CASIPFSGTDTQYF. Written as DNA, the CDR3 is TGTGCCAGCATCCCGTTTAGCGGCACAGATACGCAGTATTTT. Using reference TRBV28 and TRBJ2-3 for the parts outside the CDR3, the full variable domain is DVKVTQSSRYLVKRTGEKVFLECVQDMDHENMFWYRQDPGLGLRLIYFSYDVKMKEKGDIPEGYSVSREKKERFSLILESASTNQTSMYLCASIPFSGTDTQYFGPGTRLTVL.

This clonotype has only a few counts. The chain has TRBV5-1 and TRBJ2-5; perhaps TRBD2 as D (5 bases). Trimming took off 0 bases at V and 3 bases at J, with 12 bases between the two ends. This CDR3 spans 15 amino acids. Germline V gives CDR1 SGHRS, CDR2 YFSETQ. The CDR3 sequence is CASSLASSREETQYF. The CDR3 DNA reads as TGCGCCAGCAGCTTGGCGTCTAGCAGAGAAGAGACCCAGTACTTC. Using reference TRBV5-1 and TRBJ2-5 for the parts outside the CDR3, the full variable domain is KAGVTQTPRYLIKTRGQQVTLSCSPISGHRSVSWYQQTPGQGLQFLFEYFSETQRNKGNFPGRFSGRQFSNSRSEMNVSTLELGDSALYLCASSLASSREETQYFGPGTRLLVL.

A few counts support this clonotype. The genes are TRBV7-2 and TRBJ2-1; D gene unclear. The CDR3 loop spans 13 amino acids. Between the trimmed V and J ends, which lost 2 bases and 8 bases, there was a span of 10 bases. The germline V gene encodes CDR1 SGHTA and CDR2 FQGNSA. CDR3 nucleotide sequence: TGTGCCAGCAGCTTAAAGGTTAGGCATGAGCAGTTCTTC. Translating it yields CASSLKVRHEQFF.

The sample holds many counts of this clonotype. The rearrangement links TRBV5-1 to TRBJ2-2; D not resolved. The CDR3 has 13 residues. Trimming removed 4 bases from V and 5 bases from J, with 9 bases in between. Germline V gene sequence: CDR1 SGHRS, CDR2 YFSETQ. The CDR3 nucleotides are TGCGCCAGCAGCCACCCCGGTACCGGGGAGCTGTTTTTT. Translation: CASSHPGTGELFF. Full variable domain (outside the CDR3, taken from reference TRBV5-1 and TRBJ2-2): KAGVTQTPRYLIKTRGQQVTLSCSPISGHRSVSWYQQTPGQGLQFLFEYFSETQRNKGNFPGRFSGRQFSNSRSEMNVSTLELGDSALYLCASSHPGTGELFFGEGSRLTVL.

The chain is built from TRBV11-2 and TRBJ2-7; TRBD1 might be the D (5 bases). The CDR3 is made up of 18 amino acids. Germline assignment: CDR1 SGHAT and CDR2 FQNNGV. V lost 2 bases, J lost 0 bases, and 20 bases lay in between. CDR3 protein: CASSLSHQGWLGSYEQYF. DNA of the CDR3: TGTGCCAGCAGCTTATCACATCAGGGTTGGCTAGGCTCCTACGAGCAGTACTTC.

V is TRBV2 and J is TRBJ2-3; TRBD2 matches at 9 bases. The CDR3 contains 16 residues. Trimming at V came to 6 bases and at J to 2 bases, leaving 9 bases not matched to a gene. Germline lookup yields CDR1 SNHLY and CDR2 FYNNEI. In nucleotides, the CDR3 is TGTGCCAGCAGAAACCGACTAGCGGCCTTCACAGATACGCAGTATTTT. Translated: CASRNRLAAFTDTQYF.

Notes on this clonotype: One end of the junction does not line up with germline, which may come from a read error. The chain carries TRBV20-1 and TRBJ2-3, with D perhaps given as TRBD1 or TRBD2 (5 bases each). The CDR3 runs 15 residues. Germline CDR1 is DFQATT and CDR2 is SNEGSKA (reference sequence). The CDR3 here is CRARDPSRGTDTQYF. As DNA, the CDR3 is TGCAGAGCTAGAGACCCTAGCAGGGGCACAGATACGCAGTATTTT.

This clonotype was observed a handful of times. This sequence joins TRBV6-2 or TRBV6-3 and TRBJ2-3; possible D gene TRBD1, 5 bases. Trimming removed 2 bases from V and 2 bases from J, with 20 bases in between. The germline gives CDR1 MNHEY, CDR2 SVGEGT. CDR3 length equals 18 residues. The CDR3 region is CASSYPMQGLLYTDTQYF. As DNA, the CDR3 is TGTGCCAGCAGTTACCCCATGCAGGGCCTTCTATACACAGATACGCAGTATTTT.

This clonotype was counted only a few times. V is TRBV25-1 and J is TRBJ2-1; a weak D match, TRBD2 (7 bases). The CDR3 length is 13 residues. Trimming removed 0 bases from V and 9 bases from J, with 9 bases in between. CDR1 is MGHDK and CDR2 is SYGVNS in the germline V gene. The CDR3: CASSEYRGGEQFF. Here the CDR3 DNA reads TGTGCCAGCAGTGAATATAGGGGGGGTGAGCAGTTCTTC.

This clonotype was recorded at least ten times. The V gene is TRBV4-3, the J gene TRBJ2-5, with TRBD2 matching 8 bases. The V and J ends lost 4 bases and 4 bases, in that order; junction bases with no gene match: 5. The CDR3 has 14 residues. CDR1 and CDR2 from the germline V gene are LGHNA and YSLEER. The CDR3 sequence: CASSPQLAGETQYF. The CDR3 bases are TGCGCCAGCAGCCCACAGCTAGCGGGAGAGACCCAGTACTTC.

This clonotype showed up just a few times. This chain joins TRBV18 and TRBJ2-3; 8 bases align to TRBD1. Germline V gene lookup returns CDR1 KGHSH and CDR2 LQKENI. The CDR3 sequence is 14 residues long. V shed 6 bases, J shed 4 bases, and the junction held 6 bases outside the gene matches. The CDR3 nucleotides are TGTGCCAGCTCGCCCAGGGGGCCGGCAGATACGCAGTATTTT. Amino acid sequence: CASSPRGPADTQYF.

In its sample, this clonotype was seen a few times. The chain has TRBV12-3 or TRBV12-4 and TRBJ2-3; 7 nucleotides line up with TRBD1. J lost 5 bases, V lost 5 bases, and 1 base had no gene match. This CDR3 region has 12 residues. CDR3 nucleotide sequence: TGTGCCAGCAGTCACAGGGGAGATACGCAGTATTTT. It is translated as CASSHRGDTQYF.

This clonotype came up a few times. The chain has TRBV5-1 and TRBJ2-2; D gene uncertain. The CDR3 contains 14 residues. V lost 3 bases, J lost 6 bases, and 12 bases lay in between. Per germline, CDR1 SGHRS and CDR2 YFSETQ. The CDR3 coding sequence is TGCGCCAGCAGCTCGATTATGGGGTCCGGGGAGCTGTTTTTT. Its protein is CASSSIMGSGELFF.

V and J are TRBV6-2 or TRBV6-3 and TRBJ1-2; D gene unclear. Germline CDR1 and CDR2: MNHEY and SVGEGT. There are 16 residues in the CDR3. Trimming removed 4 bases from V and 4 bases from J, with 19 bases in between. CDR3 residues: CASSFASLAAVYGYTF. The CDR3 DNA follows: TGTGCCAGCAGTTTCGCCTCTCTCGCAGCTGTCTATGGCTACACCTTC.

This clonotype was seen more than once but under ten times. The V call is TRBV4-1, the J call TRBJ2-7; D possibly corresponds to TRBD2 (5 bases). The CDR3 extends over 15 amino acids. Germline V lookup: CDR1 MGHRA, CDR2 YSYEKL. The V and J ends lost 4 bases and 0 bases respectively, with 13 bases between them. CDR3 region: CASSRGKSYSYEQYF. CDR3 in DNA: TGCGCCAGCAGCCGAGGGAAGTCTTACTCCTACGAGCAGTACTTC.

The chain carries TRBV5-1 and TRBJ2-5; 7 bases are shared with TRBD1. The J segment lost 4 bases and the V segment lost 5 bases, leaving 5 bases of the junction unmatched. Germline loops: CDR1 SGHRS, CDR2 YFSETQ. This CDR3 has 13 amino acids. Here the CDR3 reads CASRVQGSETQYF. CDR3 sequence (DNA): TGCGCCAGCAGAGTACAGGGGTCAGAGACCCAGTACTTC.

Only a few counts were recorded for this clonotype. The V gene is TRBV5-5, the J gene TRBJ1-1; 8 bases are a match to TRBD1. Looked up from germline, CDR1 is SGHKS and CDR2 is YYEKEE (reference sequence). The CDR3 contains 18 residues. Losses at the gene ends were 1 base for V and 4 bases for J; bases not matched to a gene: 15. CDR3 region: CASSLNLAGQVFSTEAFF. In nucleotides, the CDR3 is TGTGCCAGCAGCTTGAACTTGGCGGGACAGGTATTTAGCACTGAAGCTTTCTTT.

The rearrangement joins TRBV5-6 to TRBJ2-1, with TRBD2 matching over 9 bases. This CDR3 is built from 15 residues. Trimming removed 2 bases from V and 7 bases from J; junction bases left unmatched: 7. Germline CDR1 and CDR2: SGHDT and YYEEEE. The CDR3 sequence is CASSFGGGAVNEQFF. The CDR3 DNA reads TGTGCCAGCAGCTTTGGCGGGGGGGCTGTAAATGAGCAGTTCTTC. Full variable domain (outside the CDR3, taken from reference TRBV5-6 and TRBJ2-1): DAGVTQSPTHLIKTRGQQVTLRCSPKSGHDTVSWYQQALGQGPQFIFQYYEEEERQRGNFPDRFSGHQFPNYSSELNVNALLLGDSALYLCASSFGGGAVNEQFFGPGTRLTVL.

This clonotype has just a few counts. The chain links TRBV29-1 to TRBJ2-7; D gene unclear. Trimming cost V 4 bases and J 3 bases, with 13 bases left between them. The V gene's germline CDR1 is SQVTM and CDR2 ANQGSEA. The CDR3 is made up of 13 amino acids. Written as DNA, the CDR3 is TGCAGCGTTGTAATCAGGTTGGGCTACGAGCAGTACTTC. Translation: CSVVIRLGYEQYF.

This rearrangement joins TRBV10-3 to TRBJ2-3; 10 nucleotides line up with TRBD2. The CDR3 loop spans 16 amino acids. The V segment lost 5 bases and the J segment 6 bases; nucleotides outside the gene matches: 11. Germline V gene sequence: CDR1 ENHRY, CDR2 SYGVKD. The chain's CDR3 is CAISLKSGGAEDTQYF. Here the CDR3 DNA reads TGTGCCATCAGTCTAAAAAGCGGGGGGGCCGAGGATACGCAGTATTTT.

DNA for the CDR3: TGTGCCAGCAGCTTAGCGGGAGCGGGAGGTTACAATGAGCAGTTCTTC. Translating gives CASSLAGAGGYNEQFF. The chain uses TRBV7-7 and TRBJ2-1; TRBD2 matches at 9 bases. Germline CDR1 and CDR2: SSHAT and FNYEAQ (reference sequence). This CDR3 is built from 16 residues. V shed 0 bases and J 4 bases; nucleotides not matched to a gene: 4.

DNA of the CDR3: TGTGCCAGCAGTTACTGGGGGAACAAAGAGACCCAGTACTTC. Translation gives CASSYWGNKETQYF. The V call is TRBV6-2 or TRBV6-3, the J call TRBJ2-5, with D tentatively TRBD1 or TRBD2 (5 bases each). Per germline, CDR1 MNHEY and CDR2 SVGEGT. CDR3 length equals 14 residues. Trimming removed 1 base at V and 3 bases at J, with 9 bases between.